This T cell receptor beta chain is from a study of blood T cell repertoires in COVID-19. Whole-study context: The cDNA or gDNA used as material had been derived from T cells, B-cell-depleted T cells, or PBMCs.

The authors' processing: Reference gene primer amplification gave estimated nucleated cell counts. Produced via immunoSEQ multiplex PCR; TCRdb's table is partial and in-frame only. V, J and clone size are taken as reported in that table, and D and trimming were inferred from the DNA itself. The table has about 220,000 clones, around 85% seen once. Sequencing was done on a sample of peripheral blood. The clonotype comes from a man aged 40-50 years with acute or convalescent COVID-19.

CDR3 loop: CASKFLGAGGNTIYF. The CDR3 bases are TGTGCCAGCAAATTTTTGGGGGCCGGGGGAAACACCATATATTTT. The J gene is TRBJ1-3, the V gene TRBV28; possible D gene TRBD1, 6 bases. Trimming stripped 7 bases from V and 4 bases from J, with 17 bases between. CDR1 and CDR2 (germline): MDHEN, SYDVKM. The CDR3 has 15 residues.